This TCR beta chain was captured in a study of a mutant IDH1 vaccine in newly diagnosed glioma. Study overall: Vaccination of patients was performed eight times, in weeks 1, 3, 5, 7, 11, 15, 19 and 23. Treated patients were roughly 62% male, roughly 40% female, mean age around 40 years. Study-level points and caveats: Changes to the top peripheral T cell clonotypes appeared unrelated to pseudoprogression.

Trimming cost V 9 bases and J 4 bases, with 11 bases left between them. From germline, CDR1 is SGHTS and CDR2 YDEGEE. The CDR3 consists of 11 residues. Time point described: week 23, last vaccination. Doses comprised 300 ug of mutant IDH1 20-mer peptide each, plus topical imiquimod. Using immunoSEQ multiplex PCR, the repertoire was profiled, and TCRdb retains in-frame clones only, with some absent. In the table there are about 65,000 clones, roughly 81% of which are singletons. With respect to this clone: Its matching antigen is unknown.

The V gene is TRBV5-8, the J gene TRBJ2-7; tentatively, D is TRBD1 (6 bases). The source is a young man with glioma. The sample consisted of PBMCs, taken from a glioma patient whose treatment included an IDH1 peptide vaccine. CDR3 loop: CANGTPYEQYF. The CDR3 DNA follows: TGTGCCAACGGGACACCGTACGAGCAGTACTTC.